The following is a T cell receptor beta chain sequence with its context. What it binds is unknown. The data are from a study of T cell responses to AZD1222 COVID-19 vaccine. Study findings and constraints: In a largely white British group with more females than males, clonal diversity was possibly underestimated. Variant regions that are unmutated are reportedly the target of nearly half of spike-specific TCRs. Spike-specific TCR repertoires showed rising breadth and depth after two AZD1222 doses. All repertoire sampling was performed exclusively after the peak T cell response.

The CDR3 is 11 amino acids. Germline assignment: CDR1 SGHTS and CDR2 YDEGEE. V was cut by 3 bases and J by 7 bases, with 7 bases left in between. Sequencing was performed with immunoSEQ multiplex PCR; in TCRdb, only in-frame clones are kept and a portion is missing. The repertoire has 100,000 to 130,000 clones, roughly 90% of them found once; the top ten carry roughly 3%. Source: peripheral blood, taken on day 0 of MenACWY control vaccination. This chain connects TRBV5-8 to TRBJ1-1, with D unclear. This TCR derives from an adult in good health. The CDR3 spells CASSYANEAFF. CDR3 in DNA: TGTGCCAGCAGCTATGCAAATGAAGCTTTCTTT.